The source of this T cell receptor (beta chain) is a study of cytomegalovirus exposure and HLA in healthy donors. For the study at large: Genetic ancestry analysis placed under 90% of the 350 to 500 donors that were genotyped in the Caucasian-associated cluster. Study findings and constraints: CMV serostatus was the sole immune exposure data available. Most TCR beta V segments were productive about 90% or about 30% of the time in an earlier analysis.

The sample holds a few counts of this clone. The target antigen is unknown. CDR3 length: 12 residues. Deletions cut 7 bases from V and 8 bases from J, with 14 bases between. Germline assignment: CDR1 MDHEN and CDR2 SYDVKM. Amplification used 60 Vbeta primers and 13 Jbeta primers. The protocol was immunoSEQ multiplex PCR, while the TCRdb copy is restricted to in-frame clones and leaves out a portion. The sample consists of approximately 150,000 clones, around two thirds of them appearing once. The sequencing sample was made of PBMCs. This clonotype was sampled from a man aged 30 to 39 in good health and CMV-seropositive. The genes are TRBV28 and TRBJ1-2, with D uncertain. The CDR3 DNA reads TGTGCCAGCACTGCTTTGGGGAGGGGCTACACCTTC. This encodes CASTALGRGYTF.